This is a list of T cell receptor beta chains from one sample in a study of blood T cell repertoires in COVID-19. TCRdb keeps only in-frame clones here, not all; method: immunoSEQ multiplex PCR. The sample shows roughly 250,000 clones, 65% to 85% of them seen only once. The sequenced material came from peripheral blood. These receptors came from a person aged 65 to 85 with COVID-19, enrolled during active disease. Both conserved end residues are part of each CDR3. Fields, in order: V gene, D gene, J gene, clone size, CDR3 DNA, CDR3 protein. A D gene is named only where the DNA matches it firmly. Clone size is not always given. Where it is, it says once, few, many or a class for expanded clones.

v_call: TRBV7-9
d_call: .
j_call: TRBJ1-2
clone_size: .
cdr3_nt: TGTGCCAGCAGCTTACCGGGATCTTATGGCTACACCTTC
cdr3_aa: CASSLPGSYGYTF

v_call: TRBV7-2
d_call: .
j_call: TRBJ2-2
clone_size: .
cdr3_nt: TGTGCCAGCAGCACCCAGTACACCGGGGAGCTGTTTTTT
cdr3_aa: CASSTQYTGELFF

v_call: TRBV6-5
d_call: TRBD1
j_call: TRBJ1-1
clone_size: .
cdr3_nt: TGTGCCAGCAGCCGGGACAGGGATACTGAAGCTTTCTTT
cdr3_aa: CASSRDRDTEAFF

v_call: TRBV19
d_call: TRBD1
j_call: TRBJ1-2
clone_size: .
cdr3_nt: TGTGCCAGTAGTATCCCGGGACAGGGGCGCTATGGCTACACCTTC
cdr3_aa: CASSIPGQGRYGYTF

v_call: TRBV11-3
d_call: TRBD2
j_call: TRBJ2-3
clone_size: .
cdr3_nt: TGTGCCAGCAGCCGGGGACTAGCGGGGGGACTGCCTAGCACAGATACGCAGTATTTT
cdr3_aa: CASSRGLAGGLPSTDTQYF

v_call: TRBV6-5
d_call: TRBD1
j_call: TRBJ1-2
clone_size: .
cdr3_nt: TGTGCCAGCAGTTCCCGGGACAGCGTCTATGGCTACACCTTC
cdr3_aa: CASSSRDSVYGYTF

v_call: TRBV7-2
d_call: TRBD1
j_call: TRBJ1-3
clone_size: .
cdr3_nt: TGTGCCAGCAGTTACGACAGGGCCCCAGGAAACACCATATATTTT
cdr3_aa: CASSYDRAPGNTIYF

v_call: TRBV3-1/TRBV3-2
d_call: TRBD2
j_call: TRBJ2-1
clone_size: .
cdr3_nt: TGTGCCAGCAGCCAAGCACACTTTGGACTAGCGGGGCCCTACAATGAGCAGTTCTTC
cdr3_aa: CASSQAHFGLAGPYNEQFF

v_call: TRBV19
d_call: TRBD1
j_call: TRBJ2-1
clone_size: .
cdr3_nt: TGTGCCAGTAGTACAACTTCAGGGGGACCCTACAATGAGCAGTTCTTC
cdr3_aa: CASSTTSGGPYNEQFF

v_call: TRBV29-1
d_call: .
j_call: TRBJ1-6
clone_size: .
cdr3_nt: TGCAGCGTTAAACAGGGTCTTAATTCACCCCTCCACTTT
cdr3_aa: CSVKQGLNSPLHF

v_call: TRBV18
d_call: .
j_call: TRBJ2-1
clone_size: .
cdr3_nt: TGTGCCAGCTCACCGTTGTGGGGGGAGATAAACAATGAGCAGTTCTTC
cdr3_aa: CASSPLWGEINNEQFF

v_call: TRBV19
d_call: .
j_call: TRBJ2-7
clone_size: once
cdr3_nt: TGTGCCAGTAGTATCTCCTCGGGAACCATCTCCTACGAGCAGTACTTC
cdr3_aa: CASSISSGTISYEQYF

v_call: TRBV6-2/TRBV6-3
d_call: .
j_call: TRBJ2-7
clone_size: few
cdr3_nt: TGTGCCAGCAGTCGAACCGGGACTTTCTACGAGCAGTACTTC
cdr3_aa: CASSRTGTFYEQYF

v_call: TRBV7-3
d_call: .
j_call: TRBJ2-3
clone_size: .
cdr3_nt: TGTGCCAGCAGCTTAAATGGGGCAGGAGTTGGGGATACGCAGTATTTT
cdr3_aa: CASSLNGAGVGDTQYF

v_call: TRBV2
d_call: TRBD2
j_call: TRBJ2-3
clone_size: .
cdr3_nt: TGTGCCGACAGGACTAGCGGGAGCACAGATACGCAGTATTTT
cdr3_aa: CADRTSGSTDTQYF

v_call: TRBV11-1
d_call: .
j_call: TRBJ2-1
clone_size: .
cdr3_nt: TGTGCCAGCAGCTCCTCCCATCAGTCCTACAATGAGCAGTTCTTC
cdr3_aa: CASSSSHQSYNEQFF

v_call: TRBV6-5
d_call: .
j_call: TRBJ1-5
clone_size: .
cdr3_nt: TGTGCCAGCAACCCCGGACAGAGCAATCAGCCCCAGCATTTT
cdr3_aa: CASNPGQSNQPQHF

v_call: TRBV6-6
d_call: .
j_call: TRBJ1-6
clone_size: .
cdr3_nt: TGTGCCAGCAGCCGAGGACAGCAACCCCTTAATTCACCCCTCCACTTT
cdr3_aa: CASSRGQQPLNSPLHF

v_call: TRBV7-9
d_call: TRBD2
j_call: TRBJ2-7
clone_size: few
cdr3_nt: TGTGCCAGCAGCTCAACCGCCGGGACTAAAAAATACGAGCAGTACTTC
cdr3_aa: CASSSTAGTKKYEQYF

v_call: TRBV20-1
d_call: .
j_call: TRBJ1-1
clone_size: few
cdr3_nt: TGCAGTGCTAGAGCGGACAGCGAAGCTTTCTTT
cdr3_aa: CSARADSEAFF

v_call: TRBV7-9
d_call: .
j_call: TRBJ2-7
clone_size: .
cdr3_nt: TGTGCCAGCAGCTCAGTCCTAGAGAAGCAGAGCGAGCAGTACTTC
cdr3_aa: CASSSVLEKQSEQYF

v_call: TRBV7-9
d_call: TRBD1
j_call: TRBJ2-5
clone_size: few
cdr3_nt: TGTGCCAGCAGCTATAGACAGGGGGCTAGGGAGACCCAGTACTTC
cdr3_aa: CASSYRQGARETQYF

v_call: TRBV19
d_call: .
j_call: TRBJ2-7
clone_size: .
cdr3_nt: TGTGCCAGTAGTATAAATGTGGGACTTTCGAACGAGCAGTACTTC
cdr3_aa: CASSINVGLSNEQYF